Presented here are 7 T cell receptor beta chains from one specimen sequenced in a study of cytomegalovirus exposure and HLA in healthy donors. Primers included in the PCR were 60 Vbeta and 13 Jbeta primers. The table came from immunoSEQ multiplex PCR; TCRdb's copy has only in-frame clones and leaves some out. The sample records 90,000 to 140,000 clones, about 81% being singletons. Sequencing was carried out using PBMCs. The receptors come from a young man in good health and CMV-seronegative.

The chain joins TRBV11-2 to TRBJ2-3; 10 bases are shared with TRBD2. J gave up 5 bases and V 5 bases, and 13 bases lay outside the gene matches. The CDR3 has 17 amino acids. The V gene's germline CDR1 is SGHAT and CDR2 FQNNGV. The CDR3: CASSPTPSGRARDTQYF. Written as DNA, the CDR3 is TGTGCCAGCAGCCCCACCCCCAGCGGGAGGGCCAGAGATACGCAGTATTTT.

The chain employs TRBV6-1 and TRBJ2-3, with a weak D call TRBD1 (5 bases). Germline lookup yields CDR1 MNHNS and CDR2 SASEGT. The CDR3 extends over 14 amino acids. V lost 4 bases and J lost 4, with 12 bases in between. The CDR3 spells CASSGGANPDTQYF. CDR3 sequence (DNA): TGTGCCAGCAGTGGTGGGGCAAACCCAGATACGCAGTATTTT.

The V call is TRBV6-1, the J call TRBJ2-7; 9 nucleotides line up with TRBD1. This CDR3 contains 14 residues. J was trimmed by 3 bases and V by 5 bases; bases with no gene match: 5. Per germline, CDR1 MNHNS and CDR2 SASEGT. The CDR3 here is CASSRQGVGYEQYF. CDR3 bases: TGTGCCAGCAGTAGACAGGGGGTGGGCTACGAGCAGTACTTC.

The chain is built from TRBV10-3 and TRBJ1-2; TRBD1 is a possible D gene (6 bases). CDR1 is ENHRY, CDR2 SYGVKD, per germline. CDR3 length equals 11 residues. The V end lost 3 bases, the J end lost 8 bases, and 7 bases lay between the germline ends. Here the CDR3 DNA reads TGTGCCATCAGTGACGGGACAGGCTACACCTTC. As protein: CAISDGTGYTF.

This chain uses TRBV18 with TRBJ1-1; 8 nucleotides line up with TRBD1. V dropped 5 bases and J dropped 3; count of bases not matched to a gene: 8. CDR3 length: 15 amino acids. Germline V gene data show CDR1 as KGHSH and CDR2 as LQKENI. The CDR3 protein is CASSRTGSRDTEAFF. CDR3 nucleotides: TGTGCCAGCTCAAGGACAGGGTCTAGGGACACTGAAGCTTTCTTT.

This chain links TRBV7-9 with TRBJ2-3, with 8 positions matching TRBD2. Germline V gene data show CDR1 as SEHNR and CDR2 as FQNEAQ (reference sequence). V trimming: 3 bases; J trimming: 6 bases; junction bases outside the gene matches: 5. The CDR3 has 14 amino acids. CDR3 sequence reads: CASSFERESDTQYF. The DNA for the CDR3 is TGTGCCAGCAGCTTCGAGCGGGAGTCGGATACGCAGTATTTT.

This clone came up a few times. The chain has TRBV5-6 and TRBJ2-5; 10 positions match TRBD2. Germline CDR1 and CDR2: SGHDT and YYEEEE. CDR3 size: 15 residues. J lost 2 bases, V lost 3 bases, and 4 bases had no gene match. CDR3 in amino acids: CASSSRTSGQETQYF. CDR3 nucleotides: TGTGCCAGCAGCTCCAGGACTAGCGGACAAGAGACCCAGTACTTC.